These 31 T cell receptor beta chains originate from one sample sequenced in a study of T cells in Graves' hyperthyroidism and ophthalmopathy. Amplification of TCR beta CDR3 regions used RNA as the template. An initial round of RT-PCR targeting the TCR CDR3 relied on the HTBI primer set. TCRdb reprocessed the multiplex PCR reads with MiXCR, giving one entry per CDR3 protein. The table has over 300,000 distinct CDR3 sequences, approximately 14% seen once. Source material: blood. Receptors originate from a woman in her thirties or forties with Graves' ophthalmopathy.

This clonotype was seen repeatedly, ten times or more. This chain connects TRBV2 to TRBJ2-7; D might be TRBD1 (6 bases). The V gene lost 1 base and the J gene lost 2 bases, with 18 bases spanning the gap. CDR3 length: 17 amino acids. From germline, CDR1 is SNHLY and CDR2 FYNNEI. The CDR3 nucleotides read TGTGCCAGCAGTGAAGGCTTCCAGGGGTTTCACCCCTACGAGCAGTACTTC. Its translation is CASSEGFQGFHPYEQYF.

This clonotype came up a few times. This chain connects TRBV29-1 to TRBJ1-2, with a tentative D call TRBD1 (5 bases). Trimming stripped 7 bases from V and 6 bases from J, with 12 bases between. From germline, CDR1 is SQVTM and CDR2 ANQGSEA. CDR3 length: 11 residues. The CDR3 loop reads CSGRLGDGYTF. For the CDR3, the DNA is TGCAGCGGACGTCTGGGGGATGGCTACACCTTC. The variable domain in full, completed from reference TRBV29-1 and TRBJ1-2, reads SAVISQKPSRDICQRGTSLTIQCQVDSQVTMMFWYRQQPGQSLTLIATANQGSEATYESGFVIDKFPISRPNLTFSTLTVSNMSPEDSSIYLCSGRLGDGYTFGSGTRLTVV.

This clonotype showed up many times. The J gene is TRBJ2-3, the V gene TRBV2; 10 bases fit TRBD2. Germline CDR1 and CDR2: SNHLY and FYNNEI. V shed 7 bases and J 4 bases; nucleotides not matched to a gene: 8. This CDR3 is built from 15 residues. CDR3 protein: CASKSSGSRPDTQYF. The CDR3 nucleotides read TGTGCCAGCAAATCTAGCGGGAGTCGTCCAGATACGCAGTATTTT.

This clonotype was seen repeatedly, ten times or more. For the CDR3, the DNA is TGTGCCAGCAGCTACACCTCGGGACTAGCGGGGGGGCGTCGGGAGACCCAGTACTTC. Its protein product is CASSYTSGLAGGRRETQYF. The chain carries TRBV7-2 and TRBJ2-5, with 16 bases lining up with TRBD2. The CDR3 totals 19 residues. Germline CDR1 and CDR2: SGHTA and FQGNSA. V gave up 4 bases and J gave up 5 bases; unmatched junction bases: 13.

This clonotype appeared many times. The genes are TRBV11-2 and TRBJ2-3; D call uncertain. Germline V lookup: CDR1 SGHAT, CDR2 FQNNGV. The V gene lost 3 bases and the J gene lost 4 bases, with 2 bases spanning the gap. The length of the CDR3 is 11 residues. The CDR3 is CASSFPDTQYF. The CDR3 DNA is TGTGCCAGCAGCTTTCCAGATACGCAGTATTTT.

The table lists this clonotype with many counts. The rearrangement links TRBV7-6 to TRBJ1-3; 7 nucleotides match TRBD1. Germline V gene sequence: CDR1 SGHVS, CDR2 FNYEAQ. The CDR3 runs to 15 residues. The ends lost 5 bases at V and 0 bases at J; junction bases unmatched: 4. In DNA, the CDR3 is TGTGCCAGCAGCGATAGGGGGCTCTCTGGAAACACCATATATTTT. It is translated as CASSDRGLSGNTIYF.

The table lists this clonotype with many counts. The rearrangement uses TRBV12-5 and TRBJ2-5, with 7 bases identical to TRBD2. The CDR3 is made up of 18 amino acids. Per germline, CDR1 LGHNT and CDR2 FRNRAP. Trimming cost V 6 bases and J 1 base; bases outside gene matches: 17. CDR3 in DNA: TGTGCTAGTGGCCCTAGGGCTAGCGGACGGCGGGGCCAAGAGACCCAGTACTTC. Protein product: CASGPRASGRRGQETQYF.

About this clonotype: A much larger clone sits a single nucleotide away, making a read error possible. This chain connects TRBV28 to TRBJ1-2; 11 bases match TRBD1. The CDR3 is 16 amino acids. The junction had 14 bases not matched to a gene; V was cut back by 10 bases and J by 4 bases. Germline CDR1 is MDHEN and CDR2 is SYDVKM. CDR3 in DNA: TGTGCCACCGATCACGCAAGGACAGGGGGCGGCTATGGCTACACCTTC. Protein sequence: CATDHARTGGGYGYTF.

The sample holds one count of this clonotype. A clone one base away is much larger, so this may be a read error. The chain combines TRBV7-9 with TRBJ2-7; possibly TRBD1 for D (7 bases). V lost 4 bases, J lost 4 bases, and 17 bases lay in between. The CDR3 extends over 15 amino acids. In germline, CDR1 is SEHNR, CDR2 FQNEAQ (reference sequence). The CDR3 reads CASSSVQGRMYEQYF. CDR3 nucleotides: TGTGCCAGCAGCTCAGTACAGGGGAGGATGTACGAGCAGTACTTC.

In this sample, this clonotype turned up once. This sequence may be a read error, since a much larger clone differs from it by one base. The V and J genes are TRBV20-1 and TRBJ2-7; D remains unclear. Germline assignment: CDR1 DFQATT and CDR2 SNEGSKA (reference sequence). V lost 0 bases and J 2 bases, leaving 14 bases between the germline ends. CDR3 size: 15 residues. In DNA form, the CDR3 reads TGCAGTGCTAGAGATCATGGGCTTCTAACCTACGAGCAGTACTTC. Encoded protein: CSARDHGLLTYEQYF.

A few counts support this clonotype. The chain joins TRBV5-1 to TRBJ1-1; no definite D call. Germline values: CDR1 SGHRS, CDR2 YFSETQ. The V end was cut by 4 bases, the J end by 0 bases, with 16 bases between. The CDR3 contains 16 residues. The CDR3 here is CASSQVPVLMNTEAFF. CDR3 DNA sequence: TGCGCCAGCAGCCAGGTCCCGGTACTGATGAACACTGAAGCTTTCTTT.

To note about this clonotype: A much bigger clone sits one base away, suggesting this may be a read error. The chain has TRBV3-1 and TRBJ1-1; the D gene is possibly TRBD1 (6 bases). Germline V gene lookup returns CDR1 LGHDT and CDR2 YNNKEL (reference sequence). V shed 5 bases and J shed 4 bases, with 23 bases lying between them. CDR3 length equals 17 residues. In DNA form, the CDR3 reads TGTGCCAGCAGCACACGCCCTTTGGGGGCGGCGAGCACTGAAGCTTTCTTT. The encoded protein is CASSTRPLGAASTEAFF.

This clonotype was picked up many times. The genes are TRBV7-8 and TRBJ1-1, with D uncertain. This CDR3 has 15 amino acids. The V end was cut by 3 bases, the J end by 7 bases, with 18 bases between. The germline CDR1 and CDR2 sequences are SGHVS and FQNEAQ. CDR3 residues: CASSFGMGASNEAFF. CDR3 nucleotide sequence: TGTGCCAGCAGCTTCGGTATGGGCGCATCTAATGAAGCTTTCTTT.

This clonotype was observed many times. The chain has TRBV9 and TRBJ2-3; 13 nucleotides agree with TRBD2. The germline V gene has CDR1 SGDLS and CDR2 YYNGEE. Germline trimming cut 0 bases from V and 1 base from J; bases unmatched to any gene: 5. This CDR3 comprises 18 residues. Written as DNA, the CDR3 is TGTGCCAGCAGCGTAGAACTCACTAGCGGGAGGGGCACAGATACGCAGTATTTT. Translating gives CASSVELTSGRGTDTQYF.

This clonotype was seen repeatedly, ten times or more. The DNA for the CDR3 is TGTGCCAGCAGCCGTAGCGGGGGGTTCACAGATACGCAGTATTTT. Its protein product is CASSRSGGFTDTQYF. This chain connects TRBV7-2 to TRBJ2-3, with 10 bases lining up with TRBD2. J was trimmed by 2 bases and V by 5 bases; bases with no gene match: 4. CDR1 and CDR2 (germline): SGHTA, FQGNSA. The CDR3 spans 15 residues.

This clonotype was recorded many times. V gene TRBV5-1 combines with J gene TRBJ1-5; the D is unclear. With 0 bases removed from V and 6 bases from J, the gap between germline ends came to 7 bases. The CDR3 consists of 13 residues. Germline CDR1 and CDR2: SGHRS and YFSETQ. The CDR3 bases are TGCGCCAGCAGCTTGGAGGGAGCTCAGCCCCAGCATTTT. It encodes CASSLEGAQPQHF. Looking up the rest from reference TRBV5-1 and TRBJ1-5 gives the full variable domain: KAGVTQTPRYLIKTRGQQVTLSCSPISGHRSVSWYQQTPGQGLQFLFEYFSETQRNKGNFPGRFSGRQFSNSRSEMNVSTLELGDSALYLCASSLEGAQPQHFGDGTRLSIL.

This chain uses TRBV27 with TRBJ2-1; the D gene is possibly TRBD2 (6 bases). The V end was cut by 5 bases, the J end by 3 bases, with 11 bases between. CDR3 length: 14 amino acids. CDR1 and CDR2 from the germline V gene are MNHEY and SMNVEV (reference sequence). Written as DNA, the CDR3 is TGTGCCAGCAGTCGAGCGGGTTGCTACAATGAGCAGTTCTTC. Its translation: CASSRAGCYNEQFF.

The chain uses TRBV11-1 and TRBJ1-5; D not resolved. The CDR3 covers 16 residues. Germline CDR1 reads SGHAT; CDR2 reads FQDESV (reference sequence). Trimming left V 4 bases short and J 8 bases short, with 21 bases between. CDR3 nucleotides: TGTGCCAGCAGCTATGGCAGTGGTTACACCGGGGAGCCCCAGCATTTT. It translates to CASSYGSGYTGEPQHF.

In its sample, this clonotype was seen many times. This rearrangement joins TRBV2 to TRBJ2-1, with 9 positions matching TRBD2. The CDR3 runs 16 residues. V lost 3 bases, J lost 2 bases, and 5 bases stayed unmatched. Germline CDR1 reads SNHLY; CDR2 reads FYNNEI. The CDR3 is CASSEGTSQTYNEQFF. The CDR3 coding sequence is TGTGCCAGCAGTGAGGGGACTAGCCAGACCTACAATGAGCAGTTCTTC.

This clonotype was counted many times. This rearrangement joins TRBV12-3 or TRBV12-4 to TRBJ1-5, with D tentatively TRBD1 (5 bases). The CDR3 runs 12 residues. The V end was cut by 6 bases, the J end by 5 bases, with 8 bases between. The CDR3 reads CASRLGDQPQHF. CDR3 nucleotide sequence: TGTGCCAGCAGATTGGGGGATCAGCCCCAGCATTTT.

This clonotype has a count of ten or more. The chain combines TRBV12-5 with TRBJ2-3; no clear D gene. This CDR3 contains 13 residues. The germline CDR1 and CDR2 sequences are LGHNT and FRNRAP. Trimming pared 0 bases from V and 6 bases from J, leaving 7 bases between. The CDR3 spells CASGLVGLDTQYF. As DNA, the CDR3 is TGTGCTAGTGGTTTGGTAGGGTTGGATACGCAGTATTTT.

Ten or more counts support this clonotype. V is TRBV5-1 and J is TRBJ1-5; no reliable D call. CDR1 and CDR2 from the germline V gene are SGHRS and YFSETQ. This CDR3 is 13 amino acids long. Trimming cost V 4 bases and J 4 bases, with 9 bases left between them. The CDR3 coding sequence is TGCGCCAGCAGCCTAAACCTAAATCAGCCCCAGCATTTT. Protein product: CASSLNLNQPQHF. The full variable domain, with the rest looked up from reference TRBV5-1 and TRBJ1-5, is KAGVTQTPRYLIKTRGQQVTLSCSPISGHRSVSWYQQTPGQGLQFLFEYFSETQRNKGNFPGRFSGRQFSNSRSEMNVSTLELGDSALYLCASSLNLNQPQHFGDGTRLSIL.

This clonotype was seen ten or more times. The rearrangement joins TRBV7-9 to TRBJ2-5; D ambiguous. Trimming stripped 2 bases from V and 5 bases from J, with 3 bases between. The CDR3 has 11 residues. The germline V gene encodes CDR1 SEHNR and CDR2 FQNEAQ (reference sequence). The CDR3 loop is CASSLLETQYF. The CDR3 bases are TGTGCCAGCAGCTTATTGGAGACCCAGTACTTC.

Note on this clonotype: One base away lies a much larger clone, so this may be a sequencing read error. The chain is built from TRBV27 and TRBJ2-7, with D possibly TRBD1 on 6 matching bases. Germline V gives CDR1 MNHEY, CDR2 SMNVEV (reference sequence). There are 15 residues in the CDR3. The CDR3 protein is CASNLLGTRTYEQYF. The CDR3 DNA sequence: TGTGCCAGCAATTTACTAGGGACACGCACCTACGAGCAGTACTTC.

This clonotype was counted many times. The CDR3 DNA is TGTGCCAGCAGTTATTCAGCGTGGTCCTACGAGCAGTACTTC. This gives the protein CASSYSAWSYEQYF. This chain uses TRBV6-2 or TRBV6-3 with TRBJ2-7; D call uncertain. Germline V gene sequence: CDR1 MNHEY, CDR2 SVGEGT. V lost 3 bases, J lost 1 base, and 10 bases lay in between. CDR3 length equals 14 residues.

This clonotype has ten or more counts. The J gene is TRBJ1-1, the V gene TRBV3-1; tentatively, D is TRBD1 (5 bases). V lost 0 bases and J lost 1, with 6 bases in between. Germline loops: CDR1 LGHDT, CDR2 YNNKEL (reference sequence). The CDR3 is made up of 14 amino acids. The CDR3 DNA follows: TGTGCCAGCAGCCAAGATGGGGGGAACACTGAAGCTTTCTTT. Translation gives CASSQDGGNTEAFF.

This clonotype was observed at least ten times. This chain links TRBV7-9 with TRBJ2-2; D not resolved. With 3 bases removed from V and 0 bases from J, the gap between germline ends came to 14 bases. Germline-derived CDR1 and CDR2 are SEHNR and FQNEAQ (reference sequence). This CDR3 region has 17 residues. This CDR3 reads CASSFAASAANTGELFF. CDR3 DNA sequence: TGTGCCAGCAGCTTTGCGGCCTCGGCGGCGAACACCGGGGAGCTGTTTTTT. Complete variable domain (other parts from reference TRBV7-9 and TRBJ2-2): DTGVSQNPRHKITKRGQNVTFRCDPISEHNRLYWYRQTLGQGPEFLTYFQNEAQLEKSRLLSDRFSAERPKGSFSTLEIQRTEQGDSAMYLCASSFAASAANTGELFFGEGSRLTVL.

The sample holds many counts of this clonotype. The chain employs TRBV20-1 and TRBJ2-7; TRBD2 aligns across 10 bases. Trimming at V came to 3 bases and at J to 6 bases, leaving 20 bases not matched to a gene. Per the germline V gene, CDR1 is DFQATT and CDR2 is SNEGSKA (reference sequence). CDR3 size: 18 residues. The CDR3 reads CSASPSHGASGRSGEQYF. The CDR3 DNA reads TGCAGTGCTAGTCCCTCCCACGGAGCTAGCGGGAGAAGTGGCGAGCAGTACTTC.

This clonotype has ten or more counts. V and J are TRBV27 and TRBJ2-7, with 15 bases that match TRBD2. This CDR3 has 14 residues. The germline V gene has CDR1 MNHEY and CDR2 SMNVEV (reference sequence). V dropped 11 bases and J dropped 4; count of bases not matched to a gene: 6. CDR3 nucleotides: TGTGCCGTCGGACTAGCGGGGGGGCCGTACGAGCAGTACTTC. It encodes CAVGLAGGPYEQYF.

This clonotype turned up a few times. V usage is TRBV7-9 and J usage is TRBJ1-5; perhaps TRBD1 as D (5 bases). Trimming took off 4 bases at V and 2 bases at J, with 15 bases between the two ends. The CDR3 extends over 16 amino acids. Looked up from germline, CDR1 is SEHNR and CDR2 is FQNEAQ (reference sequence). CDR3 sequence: CASSSWAGGGNQPQHF. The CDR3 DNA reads TGTGCCAGCAGCTCCTGGGCTGGGGGAGGCAATCAGCCCCAGCATTTT.

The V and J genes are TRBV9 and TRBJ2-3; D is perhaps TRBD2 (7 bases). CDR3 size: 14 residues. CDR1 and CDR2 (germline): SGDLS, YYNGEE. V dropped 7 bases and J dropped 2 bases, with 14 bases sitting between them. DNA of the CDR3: TGTGCCAGCTGGGGGGGGCCATACACAGATACGCAGTATTTT. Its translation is CASWGGPYTDTQYF.